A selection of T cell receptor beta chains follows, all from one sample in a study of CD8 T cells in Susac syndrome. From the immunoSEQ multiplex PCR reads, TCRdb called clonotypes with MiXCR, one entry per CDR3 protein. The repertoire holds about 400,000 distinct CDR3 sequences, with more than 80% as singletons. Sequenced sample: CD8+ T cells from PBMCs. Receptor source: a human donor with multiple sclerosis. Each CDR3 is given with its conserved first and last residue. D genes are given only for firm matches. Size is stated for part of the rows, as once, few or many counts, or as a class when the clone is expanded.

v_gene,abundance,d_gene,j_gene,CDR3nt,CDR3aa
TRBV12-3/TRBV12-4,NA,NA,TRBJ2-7,TGTGCCAGCAGGGGTGGGGCAGGACCCTACGAGCAGTACTTC,CASRGGAGPYEQYF
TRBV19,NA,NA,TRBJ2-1,TGTGCCAGTAGTATAGCGGGAGTGTCTTCTGAGCAGTTCTTC,CASSIAGVSSEQFF
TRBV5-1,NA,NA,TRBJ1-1,TGCGCCAGCAGCTTGTCCGACGGGGGGCACACTGAAGCTTTCTTT,CASSLSDGGHTEAFF
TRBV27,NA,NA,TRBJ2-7,TGTGCCAGCAGTTTCCTCGTCCGGGACACAGCCTACGAGCAGTACTTC,CASSFLVRDTAYEQYF
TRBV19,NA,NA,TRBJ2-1,TGTGCCAGTACGGTACAGGCCGGGTATGAGCAGTTCTTC,CASTVQAGYEQFF
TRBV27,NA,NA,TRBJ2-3,TGTGCCAGCAGTTTCCGGCGTGGGATGATCCCTCCCAATGTTTCAGATACGCAGTATTTT,CASSFRRGMIPPNVSDTQYF
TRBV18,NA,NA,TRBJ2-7,TGTGCCAGCTCACCACCCACGGGAGCCTACGAGCAGTACTTC,CASSPPTGAYEQYF
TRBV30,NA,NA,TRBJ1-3,TGTGCCTGGAGCCCCCCGAGGGTTTACGGAAACACCATATATTTT,CAWSPPRVYGNTIYF
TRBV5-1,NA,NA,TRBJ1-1,TGCGCCAGCAGCTCGTACCCCGGGCAGGGGAGCACTGAAGCTTTCTTT,CASSSYPGQGSTEAFF
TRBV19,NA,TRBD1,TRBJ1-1,TGTGCCAGTGTGCACCTGGACAGGGGAGAGACTGAAGCTTTCTTT,CASVHLDRGETEAFF
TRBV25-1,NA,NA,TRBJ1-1,TGTGCCAGCAGTGCGGAGAGGACTGAAGCTTTCTTT,CASSAERTEAFF
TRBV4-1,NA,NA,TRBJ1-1,TGCGCCAGCAGTTTTTCATCGGAGAACACTGAAGCTTTCTTT,CASSFSSENTEAFF
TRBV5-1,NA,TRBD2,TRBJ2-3,TGCGCCAGCAGCTTGGTAGCGGGGCCCGCAGATACGCAGTATTTT,CASSLVAGPADTQYF
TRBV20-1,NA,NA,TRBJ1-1,TGCAGTGCATACGAGGGCATATACACTGAAGCTTTCTTT,CSAYEGIYTEAFF
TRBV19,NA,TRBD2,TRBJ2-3,TGTGCCAGTAGGACGACGACCCCCGGGACTAGCGTAAGAGATACGCAGTATTTT,CASRTTTPGTSVRDTQYF
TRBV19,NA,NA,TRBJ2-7,TGTGCCAGTAGTACGAGGGACGGAGTCTACGAGCAGTACTTC,CASSTRDGVYEQYF
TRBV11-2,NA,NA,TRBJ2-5,TGTGCCAGCAGCCTTACACAGGGATTCCAAGAGACCCAGTACTTC,CASSLTQGFQETQYF
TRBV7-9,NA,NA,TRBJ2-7,TGTGCCAGCAGCTCTCCAGCCCAACCCCTCTACGAGCAGTACTTC,CASSSPAQPLYEQYF
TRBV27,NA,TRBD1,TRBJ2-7,TGTGCCAGCAGCCCCACAGGGGCGTCGGGCGAGCAGTACTTC,CASSPTGASGEQYF
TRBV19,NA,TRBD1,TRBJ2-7,TGTGCCAGTAGCCCGTCCCGGGACAGGGCGATTGGTGTAACCTACGAGCAGTACTTC,CASSPSRDRAIGVTYEQYF
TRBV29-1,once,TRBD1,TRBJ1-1,TGCAGCGTTGAAAAGTGGTGGGGACAGGGGGGACTGAACACTGAAGCTTTCTTT,CSVEKWWGQGGLNTEAFF
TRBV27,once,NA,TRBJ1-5,TGTGCCAGCAGTTCGGCCTGGGATAGCAATCAGCCCCAGCATTTT,CASSSAWDSNQPQHF
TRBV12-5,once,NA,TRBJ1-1,TGTGCTAGTGGTTTGGCGGGACACGCTGAGCACACTGAAGCTTTCTTT,CASGLAGHAEHTEAFF
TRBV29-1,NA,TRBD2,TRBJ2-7,TGCAGCGCTCTAGCGGGAGGACATTCCTACGAGCAGTACTTC,CSALAGGHSYEQYF
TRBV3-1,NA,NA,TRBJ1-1,TGTGCCAGCAGCCAAGGACAATCTGAAGCTTTCTTT,CASSQGQSEAFF
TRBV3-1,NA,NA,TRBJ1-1,TGTGCCAGTACGTCTACAGGGAAGAACACTGAAGCTTTCTTT,CASTSTGKNTEAFF
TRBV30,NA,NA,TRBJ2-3,TGTGCCTGGAGTCCGGGGAGTACTGCCGCAGATACGCAGTATTTT,CAWSPGSTAADTQYF
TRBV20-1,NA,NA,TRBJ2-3,TGCAGTGCTAGAGATCCTCTAGGGGCTAGCACAGATACGCAGTATTTT,CSARDPLGASTDTQYF
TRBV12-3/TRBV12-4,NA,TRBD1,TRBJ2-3,TGTGCCAGCAGTCCCACAGGGGGCTTCGCAGATACGCAGTATTTT,CASSPTGGFADTQYF
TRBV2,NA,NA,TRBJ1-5,TGTGCCAGCAGTCCCCCCTCCAGGGGACCCGAGAATTTTAGCAATCAGCCCCAGCATTTT,CASSPPSRGPENFSNQPQHF
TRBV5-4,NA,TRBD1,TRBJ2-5,TGTGCCAGCAGCTCACGAGGACAGGGGGCGCCCCCGGAGACCCAGTACTTC,CASSSRGQGAPPETQYF
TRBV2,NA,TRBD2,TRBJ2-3,TGTGCCAGCAGTGGGACTCGGGCTAGCGGAGATACGCAGTATTTT,CASSGTRASGDTQYF
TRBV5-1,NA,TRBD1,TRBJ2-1,TGCGCCAGCAGCGCGGGACAGGCTACCTACAATGAGCAGTTCTTC,CASSAGQATYNEQFF
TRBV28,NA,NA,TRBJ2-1,TGTGCCAGCAGTTTGCCCGGCGAGACCTACAATGAGCAGTTCTTC,CASSLPGETYNEQFF
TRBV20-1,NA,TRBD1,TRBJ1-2,TGCAGTGCTCTTCGACAGGGCCTGGGAGGCTACACCTTC,CSALRQGLGGYTF
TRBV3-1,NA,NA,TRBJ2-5,TGTGCCAGCAGCCAAGTGGGGGTAGGGGAGACCCAGTACTTC,CASSQVGVGETQYF
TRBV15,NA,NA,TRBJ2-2,TGTGCCACCAGCAGAGCTGAGGACACCGGGGAGCTGTTTTTT,CATSRAEDTGELFF
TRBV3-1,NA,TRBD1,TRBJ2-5,TGTGCCAGCAGCCGGACAGGACCCCCCCAAGAGACCCAGTACTTC,CASSRTGPPQETQYF
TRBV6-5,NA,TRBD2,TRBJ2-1,TGTGCCAGCAGTTACTCGAGCGGGGGGGATTACAATGAGCAGTTCTTC,CASSYSSGGDYNEQFF
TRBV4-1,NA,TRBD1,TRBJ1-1,TGCGCCAGCAGCCAGGCTGGACAGGGAAGGACTGAAGCTTTCTTT,CASSQAGQGRTEAFF
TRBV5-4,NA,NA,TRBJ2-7,TGTGCCAGCAGGTTTGCCGACGGGGAGGGGGCTTACGAGCAGTACTTC,CASRFADGEGAYEQYF
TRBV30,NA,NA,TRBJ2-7,TGTGCCTGGAGTGTACCGGCCAGGACCCACGAGCAGTACTTC,CAWSVPARTHEQYF
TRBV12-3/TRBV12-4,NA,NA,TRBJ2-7,TGTGCCAGCAGTTTGGGACGACTCTACGAGCAGTACTTC,CASSLGRLYEQYF
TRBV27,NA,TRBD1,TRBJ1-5,TGTGCCAGCAGATCGACTCACAGGGGGCTACGGAATCAGCCCCAGCATTTT,CASRSTHRGLRNQPQHF
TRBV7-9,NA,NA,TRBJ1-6,TGTGCCAGCAGCACCCGGACAGACTATAATTCACCCCTCCACTTT,CASSTRTDYNSPLHF
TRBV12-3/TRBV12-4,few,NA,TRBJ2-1,TGTGCCAGCAGTCCGGGACCCCTCTCCTACAATGAGCAGTTCTTC,CASSPGPLSYNEQFF
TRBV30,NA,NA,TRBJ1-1,TGTGCCTGGAGTGTAGGCAGGGGTGGCACTGAAGCTTTCTTT,CAWSVGRGGTEAFF
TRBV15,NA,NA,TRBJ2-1,TGTGCCACCAGCGGTTTAGCAGGAGGGAATGAGCAGTTCTTC,CATSGLAGGNEQFF
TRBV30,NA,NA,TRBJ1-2,TGTGCCTGGAGTTCGATTCGGATCTCTAACTATGGCTACACCTTC,CAWSSIRISNYGYTF
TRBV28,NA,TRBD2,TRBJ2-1,TGTGCCAGCAGTTTACCGACTAGCGGGAGCTCCTACAATGAGCAGTTCTTC,CASSLPTSGSSYNEQFF
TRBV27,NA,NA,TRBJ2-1,TGTGCCAGCAGTTTTTTGGGTGAGCAGTTCTTC,CASSFLGEQFF